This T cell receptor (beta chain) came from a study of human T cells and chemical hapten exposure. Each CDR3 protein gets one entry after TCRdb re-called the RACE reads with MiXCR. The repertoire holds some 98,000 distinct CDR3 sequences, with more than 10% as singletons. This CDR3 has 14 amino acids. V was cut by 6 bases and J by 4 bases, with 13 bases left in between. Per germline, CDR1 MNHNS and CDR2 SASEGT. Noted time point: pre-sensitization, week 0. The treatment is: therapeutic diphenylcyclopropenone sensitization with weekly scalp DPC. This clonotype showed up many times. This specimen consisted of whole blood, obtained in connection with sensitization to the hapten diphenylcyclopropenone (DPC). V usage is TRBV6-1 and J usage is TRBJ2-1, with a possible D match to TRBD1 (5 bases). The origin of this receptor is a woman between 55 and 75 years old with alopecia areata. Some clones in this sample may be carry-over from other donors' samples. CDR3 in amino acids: CASSRSQEYNEQFF. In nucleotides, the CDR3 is TGTGCCAGCAGCCGGTCACAGGAGTACAATGAGCAGTTCTTC.